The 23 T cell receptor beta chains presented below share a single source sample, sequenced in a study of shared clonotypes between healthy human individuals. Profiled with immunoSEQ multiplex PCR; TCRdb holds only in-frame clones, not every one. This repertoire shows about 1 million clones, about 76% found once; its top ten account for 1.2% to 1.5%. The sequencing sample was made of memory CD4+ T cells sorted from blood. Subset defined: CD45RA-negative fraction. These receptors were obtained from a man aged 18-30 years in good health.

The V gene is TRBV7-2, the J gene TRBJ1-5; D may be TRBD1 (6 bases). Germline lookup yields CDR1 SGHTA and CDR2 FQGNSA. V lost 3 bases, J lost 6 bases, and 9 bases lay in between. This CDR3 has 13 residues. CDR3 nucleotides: TGTGCCAGCAGCTTCGAAGGGGGTCAGCCCCAGCATTTT. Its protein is CASSFEGGQPQHF.

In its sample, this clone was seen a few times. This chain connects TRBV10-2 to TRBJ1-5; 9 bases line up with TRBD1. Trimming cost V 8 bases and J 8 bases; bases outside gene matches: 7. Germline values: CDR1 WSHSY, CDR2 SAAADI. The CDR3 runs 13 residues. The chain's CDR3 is CASRDRAREPQHF. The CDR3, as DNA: TGCGCCAGCCGGGACAGGGCCAGGGAGCCCCAGCATTTT.

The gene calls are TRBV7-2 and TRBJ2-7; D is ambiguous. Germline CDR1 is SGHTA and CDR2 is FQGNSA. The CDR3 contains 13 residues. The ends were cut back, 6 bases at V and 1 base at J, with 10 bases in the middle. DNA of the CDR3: TGTGCCAGCAGTTATGATCCTTCCTACGAGCAGTACTTC. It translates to CASSYDPSYEQYF.

The CDR3 nucleotides read TGTGCCAGCGGGAGGGGGACGTTTTTT. Amino acid sequence: CASGRGTFF. The V and J genes are TRBV6-5 and TRBJ1-4; TRBD1 might be the D (6 bases). The CDR3 loop spans 9 amino acids. The germline V and J ends were trimmed by 8 bases and 16 bases, with 11 bases remaining between them. CDR1 and CDR2 (germline): MNHEY, SVGAGI.

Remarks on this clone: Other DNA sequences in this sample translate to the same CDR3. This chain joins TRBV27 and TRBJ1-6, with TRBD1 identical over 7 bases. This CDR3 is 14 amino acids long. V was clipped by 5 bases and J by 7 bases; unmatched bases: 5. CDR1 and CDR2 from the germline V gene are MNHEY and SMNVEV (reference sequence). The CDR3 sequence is CASSLDRVNSPLHF. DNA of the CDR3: TGTGCCAGCAGTCTCGACAGGGTGAATTCACCCCTCCACTTT.

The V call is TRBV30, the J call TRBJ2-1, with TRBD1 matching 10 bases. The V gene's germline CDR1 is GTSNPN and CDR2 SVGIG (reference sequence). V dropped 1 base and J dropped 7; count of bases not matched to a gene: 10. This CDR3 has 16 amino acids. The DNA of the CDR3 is TGTGCCTGGAGTGAACCGGGACAGGGGCGGGTAAATGAGCAGTTCTTC. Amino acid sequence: CAWSEPGQGRVNEQFF.

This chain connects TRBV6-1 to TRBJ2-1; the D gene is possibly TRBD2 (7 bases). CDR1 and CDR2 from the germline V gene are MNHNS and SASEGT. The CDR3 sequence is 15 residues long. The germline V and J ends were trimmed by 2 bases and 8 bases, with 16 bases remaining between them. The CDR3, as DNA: TGTGCCAGCAGTGAAAGTCAGGGGAGGGTCGATGAGCAGTTCTTC. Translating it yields CASSESQGRVDEQFF.

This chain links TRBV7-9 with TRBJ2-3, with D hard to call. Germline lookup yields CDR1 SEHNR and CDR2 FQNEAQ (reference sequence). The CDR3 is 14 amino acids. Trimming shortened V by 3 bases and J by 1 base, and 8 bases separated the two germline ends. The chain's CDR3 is CASSFSKGTDTQYF. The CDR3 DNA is TGTGCCAGCAGCTTTTCTAAAGGCACAGATACGCAGTATTTT.

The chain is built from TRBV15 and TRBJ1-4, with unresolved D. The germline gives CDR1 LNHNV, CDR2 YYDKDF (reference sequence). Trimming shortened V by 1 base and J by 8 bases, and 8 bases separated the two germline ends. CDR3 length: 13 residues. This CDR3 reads CATSRGLEEKLFF. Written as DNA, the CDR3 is TGTGCCACCAGCAGAGGGCTTGAGGAAAAACTGTTTTTT.

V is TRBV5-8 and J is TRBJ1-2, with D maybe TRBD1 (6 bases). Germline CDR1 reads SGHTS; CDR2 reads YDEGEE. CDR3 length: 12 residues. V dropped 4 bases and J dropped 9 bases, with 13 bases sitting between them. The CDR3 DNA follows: TGTGCCAGCAGCGAGGGGGTCAGTCGCTACACCTTC. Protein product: CASSEGVSRYTF. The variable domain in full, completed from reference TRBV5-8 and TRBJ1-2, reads EAGVTQSPTHLIKTRGQQATLRCSPISGHTSVYWYQQALGLGLQFLLWYDEGEERNRGNFPPRFSGRQFPNYSSELNVNALELEDSALYLCASSEGVSRYTFGSGTRLTVV.

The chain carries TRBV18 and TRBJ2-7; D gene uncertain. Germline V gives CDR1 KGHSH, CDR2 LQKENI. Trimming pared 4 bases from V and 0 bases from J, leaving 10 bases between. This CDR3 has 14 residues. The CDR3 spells CASSLSESSYEQYF. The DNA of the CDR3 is TGTGCCAGCTCACTCTCAGAGAGCTCCTACGAGCAGTACTTC.

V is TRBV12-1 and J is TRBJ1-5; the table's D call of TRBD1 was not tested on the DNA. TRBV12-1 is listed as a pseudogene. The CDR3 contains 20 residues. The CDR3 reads CASSPFWGQQKSDSNQPQHF. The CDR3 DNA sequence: TGTGCCAGCAGCCCCTTCTGGGGACAGCAAAAATCTGATAGCAATCAGCCCCAGCATTTT.

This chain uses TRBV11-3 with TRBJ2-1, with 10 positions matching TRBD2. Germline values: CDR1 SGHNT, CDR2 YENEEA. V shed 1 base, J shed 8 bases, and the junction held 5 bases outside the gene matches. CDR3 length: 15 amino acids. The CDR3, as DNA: TGTGCCAGCAGCTTAGGGCTAGCGGGAGATGATGAGCAGTTCTTC. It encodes CASSLGLAGDDEQFF.

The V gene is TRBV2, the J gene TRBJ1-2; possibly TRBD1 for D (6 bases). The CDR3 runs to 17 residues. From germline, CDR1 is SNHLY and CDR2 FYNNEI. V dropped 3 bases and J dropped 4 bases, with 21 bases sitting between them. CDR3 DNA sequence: TGTGCCAGCAGTGACCCCGGAGATTTGACAGGAACCTATGGCTACACCTTC. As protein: CASSDPGDLTGTYGYTF. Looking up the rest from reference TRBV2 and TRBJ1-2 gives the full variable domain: EPEVTQTPSHQVTQMGQEVILRCVPISNHLYFYWYRQILGQKVEFLVSFYNNEISEKSEIFDDQFSVERPDGSNFTLKIRSTKLEDSAMYFCASSDPGDLTGTYGYTFGSGTRLTVV.

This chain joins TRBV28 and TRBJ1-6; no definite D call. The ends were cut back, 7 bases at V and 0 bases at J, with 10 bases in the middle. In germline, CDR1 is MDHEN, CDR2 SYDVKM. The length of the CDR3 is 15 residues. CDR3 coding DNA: TGTGCCAGCAAGGTGAGGAGCTCCTATAATTCACCCCTCCACTTT. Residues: CASKVRSSYNSPLHF.

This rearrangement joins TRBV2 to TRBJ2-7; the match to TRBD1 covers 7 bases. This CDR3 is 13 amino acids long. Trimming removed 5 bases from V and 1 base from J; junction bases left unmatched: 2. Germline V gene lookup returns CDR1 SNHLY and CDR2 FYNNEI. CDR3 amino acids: CASSSGGSYEQYF. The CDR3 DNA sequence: TGTGCCAGCAGTTCAGGGGGTTCCTACGAGCAGTACTTC.

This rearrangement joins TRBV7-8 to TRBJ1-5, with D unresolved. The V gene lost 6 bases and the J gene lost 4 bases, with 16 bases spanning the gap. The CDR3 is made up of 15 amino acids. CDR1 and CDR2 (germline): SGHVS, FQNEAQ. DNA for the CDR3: TGTGCCAGCAGACGCCAGAGGGAATGGAATCAGCCCCAGCATTTT. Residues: CASRRQREWNQPQHF. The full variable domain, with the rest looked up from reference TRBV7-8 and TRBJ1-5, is GAGVSQSPRYKVAKRGQDVALRCDPISGHVSLFWYQQALGQGPEFLTYFQNEAQLDKSGLPSDRFFAERPEGSVSTLKIQRTQQEDSAVYLCASRRQREWNQPQHFGDGTRLSIL.

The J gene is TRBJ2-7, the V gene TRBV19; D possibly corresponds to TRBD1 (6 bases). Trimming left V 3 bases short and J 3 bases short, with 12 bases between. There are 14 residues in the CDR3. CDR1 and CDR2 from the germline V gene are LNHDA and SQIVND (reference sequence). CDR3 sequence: CASSMGAGNYEQYF. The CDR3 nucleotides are TGTGCCAGTAGTATGGGGGCAGGGAACTACGAGCAGTACTTC.

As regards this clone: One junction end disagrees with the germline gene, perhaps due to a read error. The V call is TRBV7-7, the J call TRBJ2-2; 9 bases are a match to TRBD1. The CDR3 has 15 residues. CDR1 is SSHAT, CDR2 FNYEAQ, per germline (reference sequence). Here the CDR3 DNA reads TGTGCTAGCAGCCGTGACAGGGGGTCCTCCGGGGAGCTGTTTTTT. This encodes CASSRDRGSSGELFF.

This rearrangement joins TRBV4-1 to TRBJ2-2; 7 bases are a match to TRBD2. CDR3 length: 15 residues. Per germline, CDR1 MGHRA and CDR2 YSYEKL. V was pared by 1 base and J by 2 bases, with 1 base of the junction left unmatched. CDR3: CASSQAGGNTGELFF. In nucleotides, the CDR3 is TGCGCCAGCAGCCAAGCGGGGGGTAACACCGGGGAGCTGTTTTTT.

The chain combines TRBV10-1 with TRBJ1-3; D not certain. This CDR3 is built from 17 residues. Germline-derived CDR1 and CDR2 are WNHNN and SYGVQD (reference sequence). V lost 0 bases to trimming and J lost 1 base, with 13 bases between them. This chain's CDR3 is CASSESRKGASGNTIYF. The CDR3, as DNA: TGCGCCAGCAGTGAGTCGAGGAAGGGCGCGTCTGGAAACACCATATATTTT.

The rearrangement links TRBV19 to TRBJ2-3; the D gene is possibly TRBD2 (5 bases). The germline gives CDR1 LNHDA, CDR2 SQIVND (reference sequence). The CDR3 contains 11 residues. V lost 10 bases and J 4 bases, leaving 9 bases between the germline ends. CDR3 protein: CATGSADTQYF. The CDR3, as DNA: TGTGCCACCGGTAGCGCAGATACGCAGTATTTT.

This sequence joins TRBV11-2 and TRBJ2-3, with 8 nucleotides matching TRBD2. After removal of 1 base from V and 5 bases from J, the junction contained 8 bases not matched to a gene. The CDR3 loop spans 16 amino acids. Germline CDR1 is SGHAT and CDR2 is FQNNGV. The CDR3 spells CASSLGTGRAGDTQYF. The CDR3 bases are TGTGCCAGCAGCTTAGGAACCGGGAGGGCCGGAGATACGCAGTATTTT.